This T cell receptor (beta chain) was identified during a study of OX40 agonist ivuxolimab in advanced cancers. V lost 8 bases and J lost 4; bases outside the gene matches: 6. Germline CDR1 reads MNHEY; CDR2 reads SMNVEV (reference sequence). This CDR3 spans 14 amino acids. The table came from immunoSEQ multiplex PCR; TCRdb's copy has only in-frame clones and leaves some out. The sample consists of 96,000 or so clones, less than 85% of them appearing once. In regard to this clone: Its specificity is unknown.

Study-wide findings and caveats: More expanded clones were found, on average, in CD8+ than in CD4+ T cells. Certain nonresponders additionally had low normalized T-cell clonal expansion.

Sequencing used CD4+ or CD8+ T cells sorted from blood, obtained in a trial of the OX40 agonist ivuxolimab. The chain links TRBV27 to TRBJ1-3; 9 positions match TRBD1. The clonotype originates from an adult with an advanced solid tumor such as melanoma, head and neck, liver or kidney cancer. The CDR3 here is CASHGQGRGNTIYF. The CDR3 nucleotides are TGTGCCAGCCACGGACAGGGGAGGGGAAACACCATATATTTT.